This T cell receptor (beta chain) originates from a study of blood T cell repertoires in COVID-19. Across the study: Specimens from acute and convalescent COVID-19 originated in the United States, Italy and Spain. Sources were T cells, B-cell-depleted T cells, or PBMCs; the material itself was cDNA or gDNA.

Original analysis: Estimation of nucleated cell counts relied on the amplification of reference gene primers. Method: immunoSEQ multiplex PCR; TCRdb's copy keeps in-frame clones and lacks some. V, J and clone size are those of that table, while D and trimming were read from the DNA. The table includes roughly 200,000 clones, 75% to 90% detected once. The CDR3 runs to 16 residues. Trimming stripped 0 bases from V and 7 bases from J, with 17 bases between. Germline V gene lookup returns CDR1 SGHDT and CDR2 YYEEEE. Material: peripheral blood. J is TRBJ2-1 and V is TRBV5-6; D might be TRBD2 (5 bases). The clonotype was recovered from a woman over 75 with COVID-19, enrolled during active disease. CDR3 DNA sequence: TGTGCCAGCAGCTTGGTTGGGTGGCAGTCGGGAAATGAGCAGTTCTTC. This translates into CASSLVGWQSGNEQFF.